This entry is about one T cell receptor beta chain. The table lists this clone with a few counts. Its recognized antigen is unknown. No clone much larger than this one lies a single base away; base qualities are absent. TCRbeta CDR3 regions were sequenced with the immunoSEQ Assay. After extraction, genomic DNA underwent amplification by bias-controlled multiplex PCR, followed by high-throughput sequencing. In the authors' own workflow: Collapsing and filtering of sequences were performed to quantify the absolute abundance of each unique TCRbeta CDR3 region. Usable DNA was measured by amplifying reference genes present in all nucleated cells, and TCRbeta template counts were normalized to that usable DNA to estimate T cell fraction. Repertoire TCRs were annotated as SARS-CoV-2-specific by exact matching of V gene, CDR3 amino acid sequence and J gene to a known reactive TCR set. The reference SARS-CoV-2 TCR set was derived from MIRA and filtered for enrichment in COVID-19-positive ImmuneCODE repertoires, a step that removed public or cross-reactive TCRs. Using the MIRA antigens, annotated TCRs were further analysed by specific ORF or by position within an ORF. Breadth was defined as annotated unique rearrangements over total unique productive rearrangements; depth was the summed frequency of those rearrangements. Two-sided Wilcoxon rank-sum tests were applied when comparing TCR breadth between groups. TCRdb stores this immuneACCESS table with in-frame sequences only. Part of the clones is absent; in the studies checked, under half of the shortfall reflects unresolved V genes, and no reason is known for the rest. V, J and clone size were drawn from that table, and D and trimming were deduced from the DNA. A total of hundreds of thousands of clones appear in this sample, roughly 84% of them only once. The leading ten clones occupy about 3.5% of the sample.

CDR1 and CDR2 are drawn from the germline V gene: SGDLS, YYNGEE. Trimming removed 1 base from V and 6 bases from J, leaving 9 bases between the germline ends. The CDR3 runs 13 residues from the cysteine to the phenylalanine. Only the CDR3 portion is preserved as DNA: 39 bases, with reading frame beginning at the first base. The sample's treatment or condition label, decoded: 15 to 20 received Ad26.COV2.S at low or high dose, single or two shots; about 5 received placebo; per-sample allocation not given. Repertoires of vaccine and placebo recipients were sequenced from samples taken on day 63 after the first injection. Between 29 July and 7 August 2020, Cohort 1b enrolled fewer than 30 adults aged 18-55 years at one site in Boston, USA. As a vaccine, Ad26.COV2.S was a replication-incompetent adenovirus type 26 vector that expressed a prefusion-stabilized SARS-CoV-2 spike protein derived from the original Wuhan strain.

The data were taken from a study of Ad26.COV2.S vaccination and SARS-CoV-2 variants listed by TCRdb under 2021. For the wider study: Vaccine-arm donors were drawn from COV1001, a multicentre, randomized, double-blind, placebo-controlled phase I-IIa trial of Ad26.COV2.S in healthy adults. Ad26.COV2.S was given intramuscularly at 5x10^10 or 1x10^11 viral particles, as a single shot or as two shots 56 days apart. TCRbeta repertoire sequencing was used to assess the specificity and breadth of SARS-CoV-2-reactive T cell receptors after Ad26.COV2.S vaccination. A total of around 32 samples were included in the TCR-sequenced set, comprising some 20 Ad26.COV2.S vaccine recipients, 5 placebo recipients and 8 SARS-CoV-2 convalescent individuals. Participants in the trial were split at random into five groups of five each, receiving low-dose or high-dose Ad26.COV2.S once or twice, or else placebo on both occasions. Investigators remained blinded to trial group allocation during experiments and outcome assessment. Overall results and qualifications from the work: Vaccine and placebo recipients had similar non-spike TCR breadth, a finding consistent with the vaccine containing only spike. According to the authors, total T cell responses may have been underestimated by the TCR breadth and depth analyses. After vaccination, spike-specific CD8+ and CD4+ T cell responses were reported to show substantial breadth. Spike-specific TCR breadth was higher in Ad26.COV2.S recipients than in placebo recipients (P = 0.0014). The study was not powered for comparison of responses between vaccine doses or regimens.

The TCR originated in a person between 18 and 65 years old who received the Ad26.COV2.S COVID-19 vaccine or a placebo. This chain joins TRBV9 to TRBJ2-3; no confident D gene assignment can be made. Source: peripheral blood, taken in a trial of Ad26.COV2.S vaccine versus placebo. For the CDR3, the sequence is CASSVSFRDTQYF. The nucleotide sequence reads TGTGCCAGCAGCGTATCGTTCAGGGATACGCAGTATTTT. The full variable domain, with segments outside the CDR3 supplied by the reference TRBV9 and TRBJ2-3 proteins, appears as DSGVTQTPKHLITATGQRVTLRCSPRSGDLSVYWYQQSLDQGLQFLIQYYNGEERAKGNILERFSAQQFPDLHSELNLSSLELGDSALYFCASSVSFRDTQYFGPGTRLTVL.